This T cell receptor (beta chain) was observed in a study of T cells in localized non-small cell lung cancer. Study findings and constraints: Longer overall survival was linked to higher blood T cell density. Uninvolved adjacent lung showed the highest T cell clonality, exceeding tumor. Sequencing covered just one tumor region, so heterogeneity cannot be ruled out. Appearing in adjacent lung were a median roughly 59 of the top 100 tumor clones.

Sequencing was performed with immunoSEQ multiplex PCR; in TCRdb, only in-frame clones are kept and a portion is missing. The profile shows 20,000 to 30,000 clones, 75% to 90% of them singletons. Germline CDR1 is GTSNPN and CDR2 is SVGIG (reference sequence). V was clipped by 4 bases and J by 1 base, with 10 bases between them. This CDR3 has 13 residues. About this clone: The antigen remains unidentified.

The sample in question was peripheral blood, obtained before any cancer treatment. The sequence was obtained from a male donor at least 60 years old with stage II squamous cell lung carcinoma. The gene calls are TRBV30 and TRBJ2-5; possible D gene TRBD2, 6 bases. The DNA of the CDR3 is TGTGCCTGGATGGAGGGCCTCCAAGAGACCCAGTACTTC. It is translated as CAWMEGLQETQYF.